This is a list of T cell receptor beta chains from one sample in a study of blood T cells in healthy people across ages. TCRdb re-derived calls from the 5' RACE reads in MiXCR, one entry per CDR3 protein. This sample has fewer than 800,000 distinct CDR3 sequences, with about 30% found just once. Sequencing was performed on blood. All receptors derive from a woman of 80 years or more in good health. Both conserved end residues are part of each CDR3.

j_call	cdr3_length	v_call	cdr3_aa
TRBJ1-5	18	TRBV7-8	CASSLVGTGNEDHQPQHF
TRBJ2-5	12	TRBV20-1	CSAARGQETQYF
TRBJ1-2	13	TRBV12-3/TRBV12-4	CASSFPPVYGYTF
TRBJ1-6	16	TRBV4-2	CASSQESGTGSSPLHF
TRBJ2-3	16	TRBV6-1	CASSDPLAGGPDTQYF
TRBJ2-3	15	TRBV20-1	CSARDMASGADTQYF
TRBJ2-3	11	TRBV20-1	CSAIVTDTQYF
TRBJ1-1	17	TRBV7-8	CASSLEGTARPSTEAFF
TRBJ1-6	14	TRBV2	CASKKGAGDSPLHF
TRBJ1-1	15	TRBV15	CATSRDPGGNTEAFF
TRBJ2-3	12	TRBV9	CASSAGRDTQYF
TRBJ2-4	15	TRBV7-2	CASSLGGDGRNIQYF
TRBJ1-2	14	TRBV27	CASRRDSPNYGYTF
TRBJ2-7	11	TRBV30	CAWSAGIEQYF
TRBJ2-3	14	TRBV20-1	CSAIAGGYPDTQYF
TRBJ1-6	14	TRBV20-1	CSATLGRDNSPLHF
TRBJ2-1	15	TRBV7-2	CASSLGQGVNNEQFF
TRBJ2-1	15	TRBV9	CASSVGSHSYNEQFF
.	14	TRBV9	CASSVGGRGGEQYF
TRBJ2-1	15	TRBV12-3/TRBV12-4	CASSPGTGYYNEQFF
TRBJ2-2	16	TRBV12-3/TRBV12-4	CASSRTGLVESGELFF
TRBJ2-2	14	TRBV3-1	CASSQVANTGELFF
TRBJ2-5	16	TRBV7-9	CASSDPLTGGVETQYF
TRBJ2-7	16	TRBV4-1	CASSQDLLAGPHEQYF
TRBJ2-7	14	TRBV7-2	CASSPGTVTYEQYF
TRBJ1-4	14	TRBV6-6	CASRTGGSNEKLFF
TRBJ2-1	14	TRBV7-2	CASSLRLDTMKQFF
TRBJ1-1	15	TRBV5-1	CASSLDAGGDTEAFF
TRBJ2-4	17	TRBV20-1	CSARGLASALAKNIQYF
TRBJ2-3	14	TRBV7-2	CASSLDLSTDTQYF
TRBJ2-2	15	TRBV29-1	CSVIGHPLNTGELFF
.	12	TRBV20-1	CSPRISSYEQYF
TRBJ2-3	15	TRBV25-1	CASSGDRDPQDTQYF
TRBJ1-2	13	TRBV20-1	CSATLTGIYGYTF
TRBJ2-1	15	TRBV7-2	CASSFGLATSNEQFF
TRBJ2-1	14	TRBV20-1	CSAANFLDYNEQFF
TRBJ2-7	15	TRBV20-1	CSARPGLAPHNEQYF
TRBJ2-3	15	TRBV12-3/TRBV12-4	CASSFGRVSADAQYF
TRBJ2-3	16	TRBV6-1	CASSESGMWSTDTQYF
TRBJ1-2	17	TRBV6-6	CASSYSRGKGENYGYTF
TRBJ1-2	14	TRBV5-1	CASSLEAGRDGYTF
TRBJ2-5	15	TRBV7-3	CASSSGDSQQETQYF
TRBJ2-1	15	TRBV5-4	CASSSRTDLSNEQFF
TRBJ2-5	18	TRBV5-1	CASSLGVQSGASCETQYF
TRBJ1-6	17	TRBV5-4	CASSPRQGGSYNSPLHF
TRBJ2-6	15	TRBV4-3	CASSQEQWGASVLTF
TRBJ1-2	13	TRBV20-1	CSAREGQGPRYTF
TRBJ2-1	14	TRBV20-1	CSAPRGSSYNEQFF
TRBJ2-7	16	TRBV25-1	CASSGGRGSLSYEQYF
TRBJ1-4	15	TRBV6-5	CASSYRGDANEKLFF
TRBJ1-6	14	TRBV6-5	CASSYSTPGNHLHF
TRBJ2-5	16	TRBV5-6	CASSPDRGLDQETQYF
TRBJ2-3	13	TRBV2	CASSDRPTDTQYF